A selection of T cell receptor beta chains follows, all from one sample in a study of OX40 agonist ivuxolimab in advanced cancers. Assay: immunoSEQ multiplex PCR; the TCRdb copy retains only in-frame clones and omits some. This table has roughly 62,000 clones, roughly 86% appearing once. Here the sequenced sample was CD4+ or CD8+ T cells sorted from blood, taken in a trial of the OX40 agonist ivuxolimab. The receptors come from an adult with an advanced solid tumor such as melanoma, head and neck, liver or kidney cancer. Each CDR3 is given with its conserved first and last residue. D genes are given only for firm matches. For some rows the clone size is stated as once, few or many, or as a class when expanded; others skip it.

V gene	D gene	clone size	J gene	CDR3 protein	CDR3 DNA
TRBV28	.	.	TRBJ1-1	CASRGQQMNTEAFF	TGTGCCAGCCGGGGGCAACAGATGAACACTGAAGCTTTCTTT
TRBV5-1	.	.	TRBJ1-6	CASSLEQYNSPLHF	TGCGCCAGCAGCTTGGAACAGTATAATTCACCCCTCCACTTT
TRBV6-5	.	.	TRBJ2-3	CASSYIGAPYTQYF	TGTGCCAGCAGTTACATCGGTGCCCCCTATACGCAGTATTTT
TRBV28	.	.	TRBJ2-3	CASSLGGTQYF	TGTGCCAGCAGTTTAGGGGGGACGCAGTATTTT
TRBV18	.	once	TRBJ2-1	CASSPTEYNEQFF	TGTGCCAGCTCACCGACAGAGTACAATGAGCAGTTCTTC
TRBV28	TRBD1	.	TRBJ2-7	CASSSRDRAIAYEQYF	TGTGCCAGCAGTTCCCGGGACAGGGCTATAGCCTACGAGCAGTACTTC
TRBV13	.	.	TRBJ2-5	CASSLNGGVQETQYF	TGTGCCAGCAGCTTAAATGGAGGGGTCCAAGAGACCCAGTACTTC
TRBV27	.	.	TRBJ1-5	CASSFSGNQPQHF	TGTGCCAGCAGTTTTTCAGGGAACCAGCCCCAGCATTTT
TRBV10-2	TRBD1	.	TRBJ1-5	CASSEYGDRPQPQHF	TGCGCCAGCAGTGAGTACGGGGACAGGCCTCAGCCCCAGCATTTT
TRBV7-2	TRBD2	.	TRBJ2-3	CASSFARGADTQYF	TGTGCCAGCAGCTTCGCCCGGGGGGCAGATACGCAGTATTTT
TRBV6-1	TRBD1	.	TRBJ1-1	CASRSGQPSGTEAFF	TGTGCCAGCAGGTCGGGACAGCCAAGCGGCACTGAAGCTTTCTTT
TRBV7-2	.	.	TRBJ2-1	CASSLAGGPGFF	TGTGCCAGCAGCTTAGCAGGGGGTCCGGGGTTCTTC
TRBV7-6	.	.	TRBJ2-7	CASSLGIEPSHEQYF	TGTGCCAGCAGCTTAGGTATTGAGCCATCCCACGAGCAGTACTTC
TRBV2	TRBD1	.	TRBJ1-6	CASSVGQGYSPLHF	TGTGCCAGCAGTGTAGGACAGGGTTATTCACCCCTCCACTTT
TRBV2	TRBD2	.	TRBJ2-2	CASLPGLAGTGELFF	TGTGCCAGCTTACCGGGACTAGCGGGCACCGGGGAGCTGTTTTTT
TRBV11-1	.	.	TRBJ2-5	CASSLSSGTRETQYF	TGTGCCAGCAGCTTATCGTCCGGGACCCGAGAGACCCAGTACTTC
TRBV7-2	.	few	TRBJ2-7	CASSLIPGLTSSYEQYF	TGTGCCAGCAGCTTAATCCCAGGGCTTACGAGCTCCTACGAGCAGTACTTC
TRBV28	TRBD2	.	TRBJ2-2	CASSFSGGNTGELFF	TGTGCCAGCAGTTTCAGCGGGGGGAACACCGGGGAGCTGTTTTTT
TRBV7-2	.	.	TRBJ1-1	CASSFRGNTEAFF	TGTGCCAGCAGCTTTAGGGGAAACACTGAAGCTTTCTTT
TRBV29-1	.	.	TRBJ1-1	CSARDFLSTEAFF	TGCAGCGCCAGGGACTTCCTAAGCACTGAAGCTTTCTTT
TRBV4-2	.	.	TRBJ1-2	CASSQDSRQNNYGYTF	TGTGCCAGCAGCCAAGATTCCAGACAGAACAACTATGGCTACACCTTC
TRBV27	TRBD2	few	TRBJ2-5	CASSLVSAGGQETQYF	TGTGCCAGCAGTTTAGTGTCGGCGGGGGGGCAAGAGACCCAGTACTTC
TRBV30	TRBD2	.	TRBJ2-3	CAFSGAPPPDTQYF	TGTGCCTTTAGCGGGGCGCCTCCCCCAGATACGCAGTATTTT
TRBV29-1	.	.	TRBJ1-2	CSVEVNVGGYTF	TGCAGCGTTGAAGTTAATGTCGGCGGCTACACCTTC
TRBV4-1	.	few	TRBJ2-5	CASSRLIRETQYF	TGCGCCAGCAGTCGCTTAATTCGGGAGACCCAGTACTTC
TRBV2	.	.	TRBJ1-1	CASSEGGMNTEAFF	TGTGCCAGCAGTGAGGGGGGGATGAACACTGAAGCTTTCTTT
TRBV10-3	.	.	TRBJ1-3	CAIGVQASSGNTIYF	TGTGCCATTGGAGTACAGGCGAGCTCTGGAAACACCATATATTTT
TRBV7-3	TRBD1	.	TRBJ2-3	CASSSPQGTDTQYF	TGTGCCAGCAGCTCCCCACAGGGGACAGATACGCAGTATTTT
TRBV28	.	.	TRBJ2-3	CASSLGSTDTQYF	TGTGCCAGCAGTTTAGGCAGCACAGATACGCAGTATTTT
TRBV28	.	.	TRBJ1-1	CASRSPQGLNTEAFF	TGTGCCAGCAGGTCACCACAGGGATTGAACACTGAAGCTTTCTTT
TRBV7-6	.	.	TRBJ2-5	CASSLVLQETQYF	TGTGCCAGCAGCTTAGTACTCCAAGAGACCCAGTACTTC
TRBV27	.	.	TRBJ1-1	CASSLERHLEAFF	TGTGCCAGCAGTTTAGAGAGGCATCTAGAAGCTTTCTTT
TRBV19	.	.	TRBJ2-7	CASSIVVSYEQYF	TGTGCCAGTAGTATTGTGGTGAGCTACGAGCAGTACTTC
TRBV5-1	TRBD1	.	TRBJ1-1	CASSLDVTGGNTEAFF	TGCGCCAGCAGCTTGGACGTGACAGGGGGGAACACTGAAGCTTTCTTT
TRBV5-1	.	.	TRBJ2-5	CASSFSETQYF	TGCGCCAGCAGCTTCTCGGAGACCCAGTACTTC
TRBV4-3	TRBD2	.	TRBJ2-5	CASSRAGGKETQYF	TGCGCCAGCAGCCGAGCGGGGGGGAAAGAGACCCAGTACTTC
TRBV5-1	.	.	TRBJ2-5	CASRRQETQYF	TGCGCCAGCAGGAGGCAAGAGACCCAGTACTTC
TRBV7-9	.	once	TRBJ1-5	CASSYGDRGVGGNQPQHF	TGTGCCAGCAGCTACGGGGATCGGGGGGTCGGGGGCAATCAGCCCCAGCATTTT
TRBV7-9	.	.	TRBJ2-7	CASSSAAYSYEQYF	TGTGCCAGCAGCTCAGCCGCCTACTCCTACGAGCAGTACTTC
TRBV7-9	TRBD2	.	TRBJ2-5	CASSFPGGIAGQETQYF	TGTGCCAGCAGCTTCCCCGGGGGAATAGCGGGGCAAGAGACCCAGTACTTC
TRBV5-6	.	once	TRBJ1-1	CASSLASVTEAFF	TGTGCCAGCAGCTTGGCGTCTGTCACTGAAGCTTTCTTT
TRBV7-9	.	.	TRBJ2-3	CASSFLGRDTQYF	TGTGCCAGCAGCTTTCTGGGGCGGGATACGCAGTATTTT
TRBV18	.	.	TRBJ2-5	CASSPEYGYQETQYF	TGTGCCAGCTCACCAGAATACGGGTACCAAGAGACCCAGTACTTC
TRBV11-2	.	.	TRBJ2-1	CASSSTITSYNEQFF	TGTGCCAGCAGCTCTACTATTACCTCCTACAATGAGCAGTTCTTC
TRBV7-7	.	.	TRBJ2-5	CASSRGTNQETQYF	TGTGCTAGCAGTCGCGGAACGAATCAAGAGACCCAGTACTTC
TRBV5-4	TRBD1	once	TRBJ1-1	CASSQTRGGGTEAFF	TGTGCCAGCAGCCAAACGAGAGGGGGCGGCACTGAAGCTTTCTTT
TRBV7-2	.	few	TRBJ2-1	CASVSAGLNEQFF	TGTGCCAGCGTCTCGGCAGGGCTCAATGAGCAGTTCTTC
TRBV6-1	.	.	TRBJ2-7	CASSKDVIAYEQYF	TGTGCCAGCAGTAAAGATGTGATTGCCTACGAGCAGTACTTC
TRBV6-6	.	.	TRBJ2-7	CASSYSAESYEQYF	TGTGCCAGCAGTTACTCAGCGGAGTCCTACGAGCAGTACTTC
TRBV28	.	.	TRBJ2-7	CASSLWHHGRSSYEQYF	TGTGCCAGCAGTTTATGGCACCACGGACGGAGCTCCTACGAGCAGTACTTC
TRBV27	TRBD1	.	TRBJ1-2	CASSFGGQDLFNYGYTF	TGTGCCAGCAGTTTTGGGGGACAGGACCTATTTAACTATGGCTACACCTTC
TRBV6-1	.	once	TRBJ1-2	CASSEALVTSWYTF	TGTGCCAGCAGTGAAGCCCTGGTAACTTCTTGGTACACCTTC
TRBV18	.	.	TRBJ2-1	CASSRSSSHNEQFF	TGTGCCAGCTCGAGGTCTAGCAGTCACAATGAGCAGTTCTTC
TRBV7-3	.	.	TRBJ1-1	CASSPLAVDGLNTEAFF	TGTGCCAGCAGCCCCCTCGCGGTCGACGGTCTGAACACTGAAGCTTTCTTT
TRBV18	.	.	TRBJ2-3	CASSPTSGGTDTQYF	TGTGCCAGCTCACCGACTAGTGGGGGCACAGATACGCAGTATTTT
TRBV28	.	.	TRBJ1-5	CAATTGSNQPQHF	TGTGCCGCTACTACAGGAAGCAATCAGCCCCAGCATTTT
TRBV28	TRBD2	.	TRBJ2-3	CASWRSGGTDTQYF	TGTGCCAGCTGGAGGAGCGGGGGCACAGATACGCAGTATTTT
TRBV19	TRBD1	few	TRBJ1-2	CASLRQGEGYTF	TGTGCCAGTCTCCGACAGGGAGAGGGCTACACCTTC
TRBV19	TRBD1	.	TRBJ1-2	CASTFGGQGGYGYTF	TGTGCCAGTACCTTCGGGGGACAGGGGGGCTATGGCTACACCTTC